These 9 T cell receptor beta chains were sequenced from one sample in a study of blood T cell repertoires in COVID-19. Some clones are missing from TCRdb's copy, which holds only in-frame ones; the method was immunoSEQ multiplex PCR. The sample contains roughly 190,000 clones, roughly 80% of which appear only once. The sample consisted of PBMCs or T cells enriched from blood (not recorded which). Receptors were obtained from a man aged 40-50 years who had recovered from COVID-19.

This clone has ten or more counts. V and J are TRBV7-2 and TRBJ1-1; 9 nucleotides match TRBD1. The junction had 3 bases not matched to a gene; V was cut back by 3 bases and J by 4 bases. CDR1 and CDR2 (germline): SGHTA, FQGNSA. The CDR3 runs 14 residues. CDR3 sequence reads: CASSLDRGGTEAFF. In DNA form, the CDR3 reads TGTGCCAGCAGCTTGGACAGGGGAGGCACTGAAGCTTTCTTT.

This chain uses TRBV4-1 with TRBJ2-1; 7 bases are a match to TRBD1. This CDR3 is built from 16 residues. After removal of 0 bases from V and 4 bases from J, the junction contained 6 bases not matched to a gene. The V gene's germline CDR1 is MGHRA and CDR2 YSYEKL. The DNA for the CDR3 is TGCGCCAGCAGCCAAGAAGTACAGGGGCAATACAATGAGCAGTTCTTC. Its translation: CASSQEVQGQYNEQFF.

This clone has only one observation. This chain uses TRBV7-2 with TRBJ2-2; the match to TRBD1 covers 8 bases. J lost 5 bases, V lost 1 base, and 9 bases had no gene match. This CDR3 contains 17 residues. Germline lookup yields CDR1 SGHTA and CDR2 FQGNSA. This chain's CDR3 is CASSLGSDRARTGELFF. CDR3 sequence (DNA): TGTGCCAGCAGCTTAGGGTCGGACAGGGCGAGGACCGGGGAGCTGTTTTTT.

The V gene is TRBV3-1 (or the pseudogene TRBV3-2), the J gene TRBJ1-5; D remains unclear. The germline CDR1 and CDR2 sequences are LGHDT and YNNKEL (reference sequence). V lost 0 bases, J lost 6 bases, and 12 bases lay in between. This CDR3 comprises 15 residues. Here the CDR3 reads CASSQDLYGVQPQHF. Written as DNA, the CDR3 is TGTGCCAGCAGCCAAGATCTCTACGGGGTTCAGCCCCAGCATTTT.

CDR3 amino acids: CASSHLGGAYTIYF. The CDR3 DNA sequence: TGTGCCAGCAGCCACCTAGGGGGGGCGTACACCATATATTTT. The chain carries TRBV3-1 (or the pseudogene TRBV3-2) and TRBJ1-3; D possibly corresponds to TRBD1 (6 bases). V lost 3 bases to trimming and J lost 8 bases, with 14 bases between them. Germline loops: CDR1 LGHDT, CDR2 YNNKEL (reference sequence). The CDR3 has 14 residues.

The chain combines TRBV5-4 with TRBJ2-1, with D possibly being TRBD1 (6 bases). The V and J ends lost 0 bases and 6 bases respectively, with 13 bases between them. Looked up from germline, CDR1 is SGHNT and CDR2 is YYREEE (reference sequence). This CDR3 spans 15 amino acids. The CDR3 sequence is CASSLDRAYFNEQFF. CDR3 coding DNA: TGTGCCAGCAGCTTGGACAGGGCATACTTCAATGAGCAGTTCTTC.

The V call is TRBV20-1, the J call TRBJ2-5; D not certain. The CDR3 is made up of 11 amino acids. Trimming pared 6 bases from V and 4 bases from J, leaving 9 bases between. Germline V gives CDR1 DFQATT, CDR2 SNEGSKA (reference sequence). CDR3 loop: CSASLVETQYF. DNA of the CDR3: TGCAGTGCCTCCTTAGTAGAGACCCAGTACTTC.

V and J are TRBV6-6 and TRBJ1-1, with a weak D call TRBD1 (5 bases). Germline V gene data show CDR1 as MNHNY and CDR2 as SVGAGI (reference sequence). This CDR3 is built from 13 residues. Trimming took off 10 bases at V and 0 bases at J, with 12 bases between the two ends. The CDR3 sequence: CANRQFMNTEAFF. In nucleotides, the CDR3 is TGTGCCAACAGACAGTTCATGAACACTGAAGCTTTCTTT.

J is TRBJ2-7 and V is TRBV7-8; D possibly corresponds to TRBD2 (6 bases). Trimming removed 4 bases from V and 2 bases from J, with 12 bases in between. CDR1 and CDR2 (germline): SGHVS, FQNEAQ. The CDR3 loop spans 14 amino acids. The CDR3 reads CASSSGLTTYEQYF. The DNA of the CDR3 is TGTGCCAGCAGCTCGGGACTCACGACCTACGAGCAGTACTTC.